The 13 T cell receptor beta chains given below trace back to one sample, sequenced in a study of blood T cell repertoires in COVID-19. Generated by immunoSEQ multiplex PCR, the TCRdb table keeps only in-frame clones and is missing some. The top ten clones hold over 3.5% of a sample with 200,000 or so clones, 88% of them seen once. Sequencing input: PBMCs or T cells enriched from blood (not recorded which). The receptors come from a woman aged 30 to 39 who had been exposed to COVID-19.

The chain links TRBV18 to TRBJ2-1, with TRBD2 identical over 11 bases. CDR3 length: 16 amino acids. Germline V gene data show CDR1 as KGHSH and CDR2 as LQKENI. The V segment lost 4 bases and the J segment 5 bases; nucleotides outside the gene matches: 7. In DNA, the CDR3 is TGTGCCAGCTCACTGGCCGGGACTAGCGGCCACAATGAGCAGTTCTTC. This sequence encodes CASSLAGTSGHNEQFF.

A single count supports this clone. The chain recombines TRBV4-1 with TRBJ2-1; D perhaps matches TRBD2 (5 bases). CDR1 and CDR2 from the germline V gene are MGHRA and YSYEKL. The CDR3 spans 14 residues. Deletions cut 0 bases from V and 7 bases from J, with 10 bases between. CDR3 DNA sequence: TGCGCCAGCAGCCAAGAAACCAGCGGAAATGAGCAGTTCTTC. Translated, it gives CASSQETSGNEQFF.

The V and J genes are TRBV25-1 and TRBJ2-7, with D perhaps matching TRBD1 (6 bases). Trimming took 5 bases from V and 3 from J, leaving 11 bases between them. This CDR3 region has 13 residues. Germline V gene lookup returns CDR1 MGHDK and CDR2 SYGVNS. The DNA of the CDR3 is TGTGCCAGCAGTCCTGGACAGATCTACGAGCAGTACTTC. Translating gives CASSPGQIYEQYF.

The rearrangement joins TRBV14 to TRBJ2-4; 8 bases line up with TRBD2. This CDR3 is 19 amino acids long. In germline, CDR1 is SGHDN, CDR2 FVKESK. After removal of 0 bases from V and 5 bases from J, the junction contained 15 bases not matched to a gene. The CDR3 nucleotides are TGTGCCAGCAGCCAAGATTCCGGGACTAGTGGGGTATGGGAAAACATTCAGTACTTC. It codes for CASSQDSGTSGVWENIQYF.

The chain employs TRBV7-2 and TRBJ2-2, with 8 bases that match TRBD1. J gave up 4 bases and V 5 bases, and 9 bases lay outside the gene matches. The V gene's germline CDR1 is SGHTA and CDR2 FQGNSA. The CDR3 is 16 residues long. CDR3 region: CASSKGSGGVTGELFF. The DNA of the CDR3 is TGTGCCAGCAGCAAAGGGTCAGGGGGCGTCACCGGGGAGCTGTTTTTT.

This clone was counted between two and nine times. This sequence joins TRBV18 and TRBJ2-2, with TRBD1 identical over 9 bases. CDR3 length: 15 residues. V was clipped by 4 bases and J by 5 bases; unmatched bases: 5. Germline values: CDR1 KGHSH, CDR2 LQKENI. The CDR3 loop reads CASSLGTGQTGELFF. The CDR3 DNA reads as TGTGCCAGCTCACTCGGGACAGGGCAAACCGGGGAGCTGTTTTTT.

The rearrangement uses TRBV4-1 and TRBJ2-3, with TRBD2 matching 7 bases. The CDR3 sequence is 14 residues long. V gave up 5 bases and J gave up 5 bases; unmatched junction bases: 7. CDR1 and CDR2 (germline): MGHRA, YSYEKL. The chain's CDR3 is CASSRASGEDTQYF. CDR3 in DNA: TGCGCCAGCAGCAGGGCTAGCGGAGAAGATACGCAGTATTTT.

The chain employs TRBV11-3 and TRBJ2-3; D remains ambiguous. The ends were cut back, 3 bases at V and 0 bases at J, with 7 bases in the middle. Germline loops: CDR1 SGHNT, CDR2 YENEEA. This CDR3 is built from 14 residues. The CDR3: CASSFRSSTDTQYF. The CDR3 region has the DNA TGTGCCAGCAGCTTTCGTTCTAGCACAGATACGCAGTATTTT.

The rearrangement joins TRBV5-6 to TRBJ2-7, with D possibly matching TRBD2 (6 bases). The CDR3 runs 11 residues. Per the germline V gene, CDR1 is SGHDT and CDR2 is YYEEEE. The germline V and J ends were trimmed by 5 bases and 5 bases, with 8 bases remaining between them. As DNA, the CDR3 is TGTGCCAGCAGTTGGGGGGACGAGCAGTACTTC. It yields the protein CASSWGDEQYF.

The chain is built from TRBV21-1 and TRBJ1-2; the table's D gene call, TRBD1, was not cross checked with the DNA. TRBV21-1 is a recognized pseudogene. This CDR3 spans 18 amino acids. For the CDR3, the DNA is TGTGCCAGCAACGGTTTAAAAAAAGACAGGGGGCGGGTTGATGGCTACACCTTC. Protein sequence: CASNGLKKDRGRVDGYTF.

The CDR3 sequence is CASSPGQGASNEQFF. The CDR3, as DNA: TGCGCCAGCAGCCCGGGACAGGGGGCTAGCAATGAGCAGTTCTTC. J is TRBJ2-1 and V is TRBV5-1; 12 bases fit TRBD1. The germline V gene has CDR1 SGHRS and CDR2 YFSETQ. V dropped 4 bases and J dropped 6; count of bases not matched to a gene: 5. The CDR3 runs 15 residues.

The J gene is TRBJ2-2, the V gene TRBV5-4, with TRBD2 identical over 10 bases. The CDR3 totals 17 residues. With 5 bases clipped from V and 1 base from J, the junction kept 8 bases outside the gene matches. Germline V gene data show CDR1 as SGHNT and CDR2 as YYREEE (reference sequence). The CDR3 here is CASSRTRTSGNTGELFF. The CDR3 DNA is TGTGCCAGCAGTAGGACTCGGACTAGCGGGAACACCGGGGAGCTGTTTTTT. Using reference TRBV5-4 and TRBJ2-2 for the parts outside the CDR3, the full variable domain is ETGVTQSPTHLIKTRGQQVTLRCSSQSGHNTVSWYQQALGQGPQFIFQYYREEENGRGNFPPRFSGLQFPNYSSELNVNALELDDSALYLCASSRTRTSGNTGELFFGEGSRLTVL.

The chain carries TRBV27 and TRBJ1-2; D is unresolved. The germline V gene encodes CDR1 MNHEY and CDR2 SMNVEV (reference sequence). The length of the CDR3 is 12 residues. V was clipped by 2 bases and J by 9 bases, with 10 bases between them. CDR3 sequence (DNA): TGTGCCAGCAGTTTAGAGGGTTTGAGCTACACCTTC. Amino acid sequence: CASSLEGLSYTF.